Each of the 32 T cell receptor beta chains below was sequenced from the same sample in a study of control samples from healthy donors and cancer patients. The assay was immunoSEQ multiplex PCR, and TCRdb's table has in-frame clones only and misses some. The sample carries under 200,000 clones, approximately 93% recorded once. Sequenced: blood. These receptors all stem from a woman aged 35 to 49 in good health.

The chain is built from TRBV7-2 and TRBJ1-1, with D unclear. The CDR3 runs to 13 residues. Trimming took 2 bases from V and 0 from J, leaving 4 bases between them. The V gene's germline CDR1 is SGHTA and CDR2 FQGNSA. The CDR3 bases are TGTGCCAGCAGCTTATTCCTGAACACTGAAGCTTTCTTT. It translates to CASSLFLNTEAFF.

This sequence joins TRBV20-1 and TRBJ1-1, with a possible D match to TRBD1 (6 bases). V was cut by 3 bases and J by 0 bases, with 11 bases left in between. This CDR3 spans 14 amino acids. Germline lookup yields CDR1 DFQATT and CDR2 SNEGSKA (reference sequence). The CDR3 DNA reads as TGCAGTGCTAGTGGGGGGACACTGAACACTGAAGCTTTCTTT. Protein: CSASGGTLNTEAFF.

The chain carries TRBV6-5 and TRBJ1-5, with TRBD1 as a possible D gene (5 bases). Between the trimmed V and J ends, which lost 3 bases and 6 bases, there was a span of 12 bases. Germline V gives CDR1 MNHEY, CDR2 SVGAGI. The CDR3 covers 14 residues. The CDR3 coding sequence is TGTGCCAGCAGTTATAGGGGAACTGCTCAGCCCCAGCATTTT. The encoded protein is CASSYRGTAQPQHF.

The chain has TRBV7-2 and TRBJ2-1, with D perhaps matching TRBD2 (6 bases). The CDR3 is 16 amino acids. Per germline, CDR1 SGHTA and CDR2 FQGNSA. V lost 1 base to trimming and J lost 0 bases, with 10 bases between them. CDR3 region: CASSLGGASSYNEQFF. In DNA form, the CDR3 reads TGTGCCAGCAGCTTAGGCGGGGCGAGCTCCTACAATGAGCAGTTCTTC.

V is TRBV19 and J is TRBJ1-1; tentatively, D is TRBD1 (5 bases). The germline gives CDR1 LNHDA, CDR2 SQIVND (reference sequence). The length of the CDR3 is 12 residues. V lost 10 bases and J 1 base, leaving 10 bases between the germline ends. The CDR3 DNA reads as TGTGCCACGGACACCTGGAACACTGAAGCTTTCTTT. This sequence encodes CATDTWNTEAFF. Supplemented by reference TRBV19 and TRBJ1-1, the full variable domain reads DGGITQSPKYLFRKEGQNVTLSCEQNLNHDAMYWYRQDPGQGLRLIYYSQIVNDFQKGDIAEGYSVSREKKESFPLTVTSAQKNPTAFYLCATDTWNTEAFFGQGTRLTVV.

This chain links TRBV7-2 with TRBJ1-2; D is uncertain. The germline V gene encodes CDR1 SGHTA and CDR2 FQGNSA. The CDR3 loop spans 13 amino acids. V gave up 1 base and J gave up 4 bases, with 7 bases separating them. The DNA for the CDR3 is TGTGCCAGCAGCTTAGAACGGACCTATGGCTACACCTTC. Translation gives CASSLERTYGYTF.

The chain uses TRBV30 and TRBJ2-2, with TRBD1 matching 8 bases. Losses at the gene ends were 0 bases for V and 5 bases for J; bases not matched to a gene: 2. Germline-derived CDR1 and CDR2 are GTSNPN and SVGIG (reference sequence). This CDR3 is 14 amino acids long. The CDR3 nucleotides read TGTGCCTGGAGTGTAGGGACAGGAACCGGGGAGCTGTTTTTT. Protein product: CAWSVGTGTGELFF.

The chain carries TRBV6-5 and TRBJ2-7; 9 bases map to TRBD2. Germline V gene sequence: CDR1 MNHEY, CDR2 SVGAGI. V lost 4 bases and J lost 3; bases outside the gene matches: 10. This CDR3 region has 16 residues. The CDR3 bases are TGTGCCAGCAGTTCTTTCGGACTAGCGCGACTCTACGAGCAGTACTTC. It translates to CASSSFGLARLYEQYF.

This chain connects TRBV14 to TRBJ1-4; 7 bases agree with TRBD1. The germline V gene has CDR1 SGHDN and CDR2 FVKESK. J gave up 5 bases and V 5 bases, and 2 bases lay outside the gene matches. The CDR3 is 13 residues long. CDR3 amino acids: CASSLTGNEKLFF. The CDR3 DNA reads TGTGCCAGCAGCTTGACAGGGAATGAAAAACTGTTTTTT.

This chain joins TRBV27 and TRBJ2-5, with D perhaps TRBD1 (6 bases). The CDR3 contains 15 residues. The V gene lost 0 bases and the J gene lost 1 base, with 9 bases spanning the gap. Germline CDR1 reads MNHEY; CDR2 reads SMNVEV (reference sequence). The DNA for the CDR3 is TGTGCCAGCAGTTTATCAAGAGGGGGCCAAGAGACCCAGTACTTC. It translates to CASSLSRGGQETQYF.

The chain employs TRBV7-9 and TRBJ1-1, with D perhaps TRBD1 (5 bases). Trimming removed 3 bases from V and 1 base from J, with 12 bases in between. CDR1 and CDR2 (germline): SEHNR, FQNEAQ (reference sequence). The CDR3 contains 15 residues. CDR3 residues: CASSFTGRTNTEAFF. The CDR3 DNA follows: TGTGCCAGCAGCTTTACGGGACGGACGAACACTGAAGCTTTCTTT. Using reference TRBV7-9 and TRBJ1-1 for the parts outside the CDR3, the full variable domain is DTGVSQNPRHKITKRGQNVTFRCDPISEHNRLYWYRQTLGQGPEFLTYFQNEAQLEKSRLLSDRFSAERPKGSFSTLEIQRTEQGDSAMYLCASSFTGRTNTEAFFGQGTRLTVV.

This clone was recorded only once. The V call is TRBV11-2, the J call TRBJ1-2; D unresolved. The CDR3 contains 13 residues. The V gene lost 5 bases and the J gene lost 4 bases, with 11 bases spanning the gap. Germline values: CDR1 SGHAT, CDR2 FQNNGV. DNA of the CDR3: TGTGCCAGCAGCCCCGCCCCGGTCTATGGCTACACCTTC. It encodes CASSPAPVYGYTF.

Only one count was recorded for this clone. V and J are TRBV2 and TRBJ1-1, with D unclear. The V gene lost 1 base and the J gene lost 1 base, with 10 bases spanning the gap. CDR1 is SNHLY, CDR2 FYNNEI, per germline. The CDR3 runs 15 residues. CDR3 sequence (DNA): TGTGCCAGCAGTGAAGGATGGGCCCGGAACACTGAAGCTTTCTTT. Residues: CASSEGWARNTEAFF.

The rearrangement uses TRBV4-1 and TRBJ2-6, with D perhaps TRBD1 (6 bases). Trimming shortened V by 4 bases and J by 4 bases, and 14 bases separated the two germline ends. Germline values: CDR1 MGHRA, CDR2 YSYEKL. This CDR3 spans 16 amino acids. CDR3 residues: CASSRFYRAGANVLTF. The DNA for the CDR3 is TGCGCCAGCAGCCGATTCTACAGGGCCGGGGCCAACGTCCTGACTTTC.

The rearrangement links TRBV6-5 to TRBJ2-6; D remains ambiguous. Trimming shortened V by 0 bases and J by 3 bases, and 0 bases separated the two germline ends. The germline V gene has CDR1 MNHEY and CDR2 SVGAGI. The CDR3 runs 13 residues. CDR3 loop: CASSYSGANVLTF. CDR3 nucleotides: TGTGCCAGCAGTTACTCTGGGGCCAACGTCCTGACTTTC.

The chain has TRBV7-9 and TRBJ1-4, with 10 bases lining up with TRBD1. The V and J ends lost 5 bases and 6 bases, in that order; junction bases with no gene match: 6. Germline-derived CDR1 and CDR2 are SEHNR and FQNEAQ (reference sequence). The CDR3 covers 15 residues. This CDR3 is CASSPRGTGDEKLFF. DNA for the CDR3: TGTGCCAGCAGCCCTAGGGGGACAGGGGATGAAAAACTGTTTTTT.

The chain couples TRBV19 to TRBJ2-3; D is uncertain. The CDR3 covers 15 residues. Per germline, CDR1 LNHDA and CDR2 SQIVND (reference sequence). Trimming took 3 bases from V and 3 from J, leaving 13 bases between them. For the CDR3, the DNA is TGTGCCAGTAGTATCGGTCGGACGGCGACAGATACGCAGTATTTT. Protein product: CASSIGRTATDTQYF.

The chain couples TRBV15 to TRBJ2-3, with TRBD2 identical over 12 bases. This CDR3 comprises 17 residues. Germline lookup yields CDR1 LNHNV and CDR2 YYDKDF (reference sequence). The V gene end was trimmed by 1 base and the J gene end by 4 bases; junction bases not matched to a gene: 6. The CDR3: CATSRAPLAGGSDTQYF. CDR3 coding DNA: TGTGCCACCAGCAGAGCCCCCCTAGCGGGGGGGTCAGATACGCAGTATTTT. Complete variable domain (other parts from reference TRBV15 and TRBJ2-3): DAMVIQNPRYQVTQFGKPVTLSCSQTLNHNVMYWYQQKSSQAPKLLFHYYDKDFNNEADTPDNFQSRRPNTSFCFLDIRSPGLGDTAMYLCATSRAPLAGGSDTQYFGPGTRLTVL.

V is TRBV14 and J is TRBJ2-1, with D uncertain. The germline gives CDR1 SGHDN, CDR2 FVKESK. The CDR3 sequence is 13 residues long. V was shortened by 0 bases and J by 7 bases, with 7 bases between the two germline ends. As DNA, the CDR3 is TGTGCCAGCAGCCAAGATCGCAAGAATGAGCAGTTCTTC. It encodes CASSQDRKNEQFF.

This clone came up once. The chain joins TRBV3-1 (or the pseudogene TRBV3-2) to TRBJ2-1; no clear D gene. The CDR3 covers 14 residues. With 0 bases removed from V and 10 bases from J, the gap between germline ends came to 13 bases. Germline V gene lookup returns CDR1 LGHDT and CDR2 YNNKEL (reference sequence). In DNA form, the CDR3 reads TGTGCCAGCAGCCAAGATACTCTCGCGCGGGAGCAGTTCTTC. As protein: CASSQDTLAREQFF.

The chain couples TRBV5-1 to TRBJ2-3, with TRBD1 as a possible D gene (6 bases). Trimming stripped 4 bases from V and 4 bases from J, with 19 bases between. Germline V gene data show CDR1 as SGHRS and CDR2 as YFSETQ. The CDR3 covers 16 residues. The CDR3 protein is CASSPDRSFRADTQYF. CDR3 DNA sequence: TGCGCCAGCAGCCCAGACAGGTCATTCAGGGCAGATACGCAGTATTTT.

This rearrangement joins TRBV10-3 to TRBJ1-1, with TRBD1 matching over 8 bases. V lost 10 bases, J lost 0 bases, and 13 bases stayed unmatched. CDR1 ENHRY and CDR2 SYGVKD come from the germline V gene. There are 16 residues in the CDR3. CDR3 sequence: CATTGTGDLMNTEAFF. CDR3 bases: TGTGCCACCACCGGGACAGGAGACCTAATGAACACTGAAGCTTTCTTT.

This chain links TRBV6-2 or TRBV6-3 with TRBJ1-5; 9 bases fit TRBD1. The CDR3 is 18 amino acids. V gave up 5 bases and J gave up 1 base; unmatched junction bases: 12. Germline CDR1 and CDR2: MNHEY and SVGEGT. The CDR3 DNA sequence: TGTGCCAGCAGTCGCCAGACAGGGGGAAGGAGAAGCAATCAGCCCCAGCATTTT. Translated, it gives CASSRQTGGRRSNQPQHF.

The V gene is TRBV7-9, the J gene TRBJ2-1, with 8 bases matching TRBD1. V lost 4 bases and J lost 10; bases outside the gene matches: 6. The CDR3 runs to 13 residues. Per the germline V gene, CDR1 is SEHNR and CDR2 is FQNEAQ (reference sequence). CDR3 coding DNA: TGTGCCAGCAGCTCGACAGGGGTCAACGAGCAGTTCTTC. Translating gives CASSSTGVNEQFF.

J is TRBJ1-3 and V is TRBV6-5; D gene uncertain. The germline V and J ends were trimmed by 9 bases and 4 bases, with 19 bases remaining between them. There are 15 residues in the CDR3. CDR1 MNHEY and CDR2 SVGAGI come from the germline V gene. The CDR3 here is CASQPRGFLGNTIYF. The CDR3 DNA sequence: TGTGCCAGTCAACCCCGAGGGTTTCTCGGAAACACCATATATTTT.

This chain connects TRBV6-2 or TRBV6-3 to TRBJ2-1; D not resolved. The CDR3 has 16 residues. Germline V gene data show CDR1 as MNHEY and CDR2 as SVGEGT. V gave up 6 bases and J gave up 0 bases, with 15 bases separating them. DNA of the CDR3: TGTGCCAGCAGCTCCGTGCTCCTTAGCTCCTACAATGAGCAGTTCTTC. Protein product: CASSSVLLSSYNEQFF.

V gene TRBV7-2 combines with J gene TRBJ2-4, with TRBD2 matching over 7 bases. The trim removed 4 bases at V and 5 bases at J, leaving 2 bases unmatched. The CDR3 runs 13 residues. Germline lookup yields CDR1 SGHTA and CDR2 FQGNSA. In DNA form, the CDR3 reads TGTGCCAGCAGCTGGGGGGGGGAAAACATTCAGTACTTC. This translates into CASSWGGENIQYF.

CDR3 DNA sequence: TGTGCTAGTGGTTTGGATTTGGGGGCGGGTACTGAAGCTTTCTTT. Its protein product is CASGLDLGAGTEAFF. This chain links TRBV12-5 with TRBJ1-1, with D perhaps matching TRBD1 (6 bases). The V gene lost 1 base and the J gene lost 5 bases, with 14 bases spanning the gap. The CDR3 sequence is 15 residues long. CDR1 and CDR2 from the germline V gene are LGHNT and FRNRAP. Together with reference TRBV12-5 and TRBJ1-1, the CDR3 gives the full variable domain: DARVTQTPRHKVTEMGQEVTMRCQPILGHNTVFWYRQTMMQGLELLAYFRNRAPLDDSGMPKDRFSAEMPDATLATLKIQPSEPRDSAVYFCASGLDLGAGTEAFFGQGTRLTVV.

The chain joins TRBV11-2 to TRBJ1-6; TRBD1 matches 9 bases. Germline V gives CDR1 SGHAT, CDR2 FQNNGV. The V gene end was trimmed by 2 bases and the J gene end by 5 bases; junction bases not matched to a gene: 7. The CDR3 contains 17 residues. The CDR3 is CASSLSGQGTNNSPLHF. The CDR3 coding sequence is TGTGCCAGCAGCTTATCGGGACAGGGTACAAATAATTCACCCCTCCACTTT.

CDR3 sequence: CASSWDRGDTGELFF. The CDR3, as DNA: TGTGCCAGTAGTTGGGACAGGGGAGACACCGGGGAGCTGTTTTTT. This rearrangement joins TRBV19 to TRBJ2-2; 10 bases fit TRBD1. With V trimmed by 5 bases and J by 3 bases, 3 bases remained unmatched. The CDR3 runs 15 residues. CDR1 is LNHDA, CDR2 SQIVND, per germline (reference sequence).

This chain joins TRBV24-1 and TRBJ1-1, with 8 bases identical to TRBD1. Germline V gene sequence: CDR1 KGHDR, CDR2 SFDVKD. Unmatched junction bases numbered 4, after V lost 4 bases and J lost 7 bases. The CDR3 is made up of 13 amino acids. DNA of the CDR3: TGTGCCACCAGTGAGAGTACAGGGGGTGAAGCTTTCTTT. Amino acid sequence: CATSESTGGEAFF.

The table lists this clone with a count of one. The chain carries TRBV11-3 and TRBJ1-3, with 7 bases lining up with TRBD1. Germline-derived CDR1 and CDR2 are SGHNT and YENEEA. CDR3 size: 16 residues. The V and J ends lost 5 bases and 0 bases, in that order; junction bases with no gene match: 7. CDR3 sequence (DNA): TGTGCCAGCAGCCTAGGGACAGTTTACTCTGGAAACACCATATATTTT. It codes for CASSLGTVYSGNTIYF. The full variable domain, in which reference TRBV11-3 and TRBJ1-3 provide the parts outside the CDR3, is EAGVVQSPRYKIIEKKQPVAFWCNPISGHNTLYWYLQNLGQGPELLIRYENEEAVDDSQLPKDRFSAERLKGVDSTLKIQPAELGDSAVYLCASSLGTVYSGNTIYFGEGSWLTVV.